This T cell receptor (beta chain) came from a study of T cell clones after liver transplantation. Study as a whole: Three of eight recipients were HCV-positive; others had non-autoimmune, non-viral indications. General study findings and limits: Low donor cell numbers restricted donor-reactive repertoire measurement in a couple of subjects.

The CDR3 loop spans 15 amino acids. V lost 5 bases to trimming and J lost 5 bases; unmatched junction nucleotides: 7. Germline V CDR1 and CDR2: MNHEY, SMNVEV (reference sequence). On this clone itself: What it recognizes is unknown.

Repertoires were generated with immunoSEQ multiplex PCR, while TCRdb's copy carries only in-frame clones and drops some. The data hold tens of thousands of clones, with about 80% observed a single time. Material: CD4+ T cells from blood, obtained 12 months after liver transplant. The source is a human patient who received a liver transplant. Some T cells may be the graft donor's. The genes are TRBV27 and TRBJ2-2; 8 positions match TRBD1. For the CDR3, the DNA is TGTGCCAGCAGTGCGACAGGGGTGGGAACCGGGGAGCTGTTTTTT. This encodes CASSATGVGTGELFF.